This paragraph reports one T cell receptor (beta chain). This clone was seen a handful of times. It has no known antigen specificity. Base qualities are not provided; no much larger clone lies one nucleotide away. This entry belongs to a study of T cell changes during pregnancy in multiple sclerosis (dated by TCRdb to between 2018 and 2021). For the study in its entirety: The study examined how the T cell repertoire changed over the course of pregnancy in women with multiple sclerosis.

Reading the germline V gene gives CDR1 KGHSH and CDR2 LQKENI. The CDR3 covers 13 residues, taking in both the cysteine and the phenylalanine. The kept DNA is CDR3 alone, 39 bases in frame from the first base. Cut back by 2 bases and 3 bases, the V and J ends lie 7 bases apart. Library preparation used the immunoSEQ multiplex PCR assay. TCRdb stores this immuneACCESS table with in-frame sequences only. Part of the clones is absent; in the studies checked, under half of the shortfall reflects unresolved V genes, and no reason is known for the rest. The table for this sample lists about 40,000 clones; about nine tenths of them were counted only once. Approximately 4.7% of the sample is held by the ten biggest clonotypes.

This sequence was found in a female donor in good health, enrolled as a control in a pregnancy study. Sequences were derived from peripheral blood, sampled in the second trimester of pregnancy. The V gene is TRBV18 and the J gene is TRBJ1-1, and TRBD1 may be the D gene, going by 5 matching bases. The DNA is TGTGCCAGCTCACCAGAACAGGACACTGAAGCTTTCTTT. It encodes CASSPEQDTEAFF.